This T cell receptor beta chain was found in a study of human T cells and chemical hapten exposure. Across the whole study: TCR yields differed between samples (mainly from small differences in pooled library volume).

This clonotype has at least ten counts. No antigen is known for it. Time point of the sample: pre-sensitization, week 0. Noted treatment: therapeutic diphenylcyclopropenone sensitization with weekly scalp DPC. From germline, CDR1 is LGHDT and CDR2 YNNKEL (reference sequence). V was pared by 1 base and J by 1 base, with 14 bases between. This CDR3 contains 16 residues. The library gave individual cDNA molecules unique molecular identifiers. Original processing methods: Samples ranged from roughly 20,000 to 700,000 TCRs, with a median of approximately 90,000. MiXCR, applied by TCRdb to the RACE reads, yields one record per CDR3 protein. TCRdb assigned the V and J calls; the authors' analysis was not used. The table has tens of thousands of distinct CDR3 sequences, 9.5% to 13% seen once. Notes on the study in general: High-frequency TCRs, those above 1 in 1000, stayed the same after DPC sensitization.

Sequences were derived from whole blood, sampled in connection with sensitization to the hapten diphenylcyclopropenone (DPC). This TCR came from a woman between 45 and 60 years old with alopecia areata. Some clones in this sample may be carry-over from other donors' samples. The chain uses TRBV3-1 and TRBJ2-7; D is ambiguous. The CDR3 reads CASSQGSLMRSYEQYF. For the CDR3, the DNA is TGTGCCAGCAGCCAAGGAAGCCTAATGAGATCCTACGAGCAGTACTTC.